This TCR beta chain is drawn from a study of Graves' ophthalmopathy and Graves' hyperthyroidism. V lost 10 bases to trimming and J lost 5 bases; unmatched junction nucleotides: 11. CDR1 and CDR2 (germline): MNHNS, SASEGT. This CDR3 comprises 14 residues. The authors amplified TCR beta CDR3 regions, and they did so from RNA transcripts for repertoire sequencing. RT-PCR was first run with HTBI primers, then multiplex PCR in a second round. TCRdb ran MiXCR on the multiplex PCR reads and lists one entry per CDR3 protein. The sample holds under 350,000 distinct CDR3 sequences; roughly a sixth are singletons and the top ten take over 9%.

The rearrangement uses TRBV6-1 and TRBJ1-2; 9 bases line up with TRBD1. Sequenced input: peripheral blood. The clonotype comes from an adult man with Graves' ophthalmopathy. The CDR3 nucleotides are TGTGCCACGAACACAACAGGGGGCCTGTATGGCTACACCTTC. Its protein is CATNTTGGLYGYTF.